This entry concerns a single T cell receptor beta chain. This clonotype was counted only a few times. There is no known antigen for this receptor. Base qualities are not at hand, and no much larger clone is one base apart. Systemically healthy Caucasian individuals from Russia, about 38 in total and aged about 6 to 95 years, were included as donors. Each donor gave around 9.5 milliliters of peripheral blood, collected into EDTA-treated Vacutainer tubes. Ficoll-Paque density-gradient centrifugation was used to isolate PBMCs, with at least 6 million per sample. Total RNA was extracted from PBMCs with Trizol reagent, with at least 6 micrograms obtained per sample. For every donor, flow cytometry on a PBMC aliquot measured the percentage of naive CD45RAhigh/CD27high T cells. These data belong to a study of blood T cells in healthy people across ages (dated by TCRdb to about 2015). Describing the broader study: In model experiments, template switching captured about one uniquely barcoded TCR beta cDNA molecule for every two T cells. To avoid experimental bias, donors of different ages were randomly spread across the sequencing lanes. The donors were divided into four age groups: young (average approximately 16 years), middle-aged (about 40), aged (around 67) and long-lived (more than 75). Using deep sequencing normalized with unique cDNA molecular identifiers, the study measured how TCR beta repertoire diversity changes with age. Using the same blood draw, the study looked at two additional independent replicas of 1 million unique cDNA reads for two donors, one aged 18 to 30 and the other aged 80 or older.

The study at large found these results: Compared with the aged group, the long-lived group had more naive CD4+ T cells, fewer expanded clones and increased TCR diversity, suggesting age selection. Donor CMV infection status was unknown, potentially confounding age-related changes in expanded clonotypes. Bulk unsorted PBMC profiling prevented conclusive comparison of naive and antigen-experienced compartments. There was a strong correlation between observed TCR beta diversity and the percentage of naive T cells measured by flow cytometry. Observed TCR beta diversity per million T cells fell roughly linearly with age, and a significant reduction was already apparent by age roughly 40. Estimates of total diversity based on one million sequenced T cells were considered lower bounds and underestimates.

Preparation of the library involved 5' RACE. The listed sequencing device is Illumina HiSeq 2500. A second about 7 to 11 cycle PCR used a sample-barcoded 5' primer and a J-beta primer mix. A unique molecular identifier was introduced onto each TCR beta cDNA molecule by a template-switch 5' adaptor carrying 12 random nucleotides. Each sample yielded at least 2.5 million CDR3-containing paired-end reads. All of the RNA was converted into first-strand cDNA using the Mint cDNA synthesis kit, with a TRBC-specific oligonucleotide serving as the primer. Following uracil-DNA glycosylase treatment, all cDNA underwent a first 18-cycle PCR with the universal primers M1SS and BC2_uni_R. Concerning the study's data processing: Normalization of each sample was performed by random selection of 1 million high-quality reads, each carrying a distinct molecular identifier. Instead of being binned into consensus sequences, reads with shared molecular identifiers were discarded. MiTCR, set to a Q25 quality threshold and the strictest error-elimination algorithm, was used for CDR3 identification, clonotype clustering and error correction. A nonparametric unseen species model with Euler transformation was used to estimate a lower bound on total TCR beta diversity. Through fastp at Q25 and MiXCR, TCRdb rebuilt clones from the public reads, retaining in-frame beta chains. Every CDR3 protein is listed once, alongside the most common genes and DNA of its rows. TCRdb, not the authors, supplied the V and J calls. The sample profile shows 800,000 or so distinct CDR3 sequences; around 50% of them were found once. In total, the top ten clones hold 15% to 20% of the sample.

From the germline V gene, CDR1 is SNHLY and CDR2 is FYNNEI. V is shortened by 3 bases, J by 2 bases, and the region joining them spans 9 bases. The CDR3 holds 14 amino acids from the cysteine to the phenylalanine. CDR3 DNA is the only sequence kept; it has 42 bases, read in frame from the first base. This clonotype originated in a man at least 80 years old in good health. The sequenced sample consisted of blood. The V and J segments used are TRBV2 and TRBJ2-3; no D gene can be assigned with confidence. At the DNA level, the sequence is TGTGCCAGCAGTGATAGGTTGTCCACAGATACGCAGTATTTT. The translation is CASSDRLSTDTQYF.